The TCR beta chain under discussion was sequenced for a study of identical twins. This clonotype was detected many times. A single record per CDR3 protein comes from TCRdb applying MiXCR to the 5' RACE reads. This repertoire shows a few hundred thousand distinct CDR3 sequences, about 8.3% found once; its top ten account for 3%. V lost 2 bases and J 5 bases, leaving 12 bases between the germline ends. Germline V gives CDR1 SNHLY, CDR2 FYNNEI. The length of the CDR3 is 14 residues. The data were also submitted as part of a second study, on yellow fever vaccine responses in identical twins.

The sequenced sample consisted of CD8+ T cells sorted from blood. The source is a woman in her late teens or twenties in good health. V and J are TRBV2 and TRBJ2-5; D is uncertain. This CDR3 is CASSEPASLETQYF. The CDR3 DNA follows: TGTGCCAGCAGTGAACCTGCCTCATTGGAGACCCAGTACTTC. Looking up the rest from reference TRBV2 and TRBJ2-5 gives the full variable domain: EPEVTQTPSHQVTQMGQEVILRCVPISNHLYFYWYRQILGQKVEFLVSFYNNEISEKSEIFDDQFSVERPDGSNFTLKIRSTKLEDSAMYFCASSEPASLETQYFGPGTRLLVL.